The 5 T cell receptor beta chains given below trace back to one sample, sequenced in a study of T cell responses to AZD1222 COVID-19 vaccine. Clones were sequenced by immunoSEQ multiplex PCR, and TCRdb holds only the in-frame ones, with some missing. The table records approximately 79,000 clones, 65% to 90% of them present only once. Sequencing used peripheral blood, obtained on day 0 of AZD1222 vaccination. These receptors were obtained from an adult in good health.

This clone turned up a few times. The rearrangement joins TRBV21-1 to TRBJ2-7; the DNA was not used to check the table's D call, TRBD1. TRBV21-1 is termed a pseudogene. CDR3 length: 15 amino acids. The CDR3 sequence is CASSKAPGQTYEQYF. As DNA, the CDR3 is TGTGCCAGCAGCAAAGCGCCGGGACAGACCTACGAGCAGTACTTC.

The V gene is TRBV7-3, the J gene TRBJ2-1, with 12 bases that match TRBD2. Germline loops: CDR1 SGHTA, CDR2 FQGTGA. This CDR3 is built from 14 residues. The V and J ends lost 5 bases and 6 bases, in that order; junction bases with no gene match: 2. CDR3 loop: CASSPSGRGNEQFF. Written as DNA, the CDR3 is TGTGCCAGCAGCCCTAGCGGGAGGGGCAATGAGCAGTTCTTC.

The V gene is TRBV28, the J gene TRBJ1-2; D uncertain. Germline V gene data show CDR1 as MDHEN and CDR2 as SYDVKM. This CDR3 is 13 amino acids long. Trimming shortened V by 10 bases and J by 3 bases, and 15 bases separated the two germline ends. As DNA, the CDR3 is TGTGCCATTCTTAACGGGGTGGACTATGGCTACACCTTC. This sequence encodes CAILNGVDYGYTF.

This chain connects TRBV5-5 to TRBJ1-6, with D maybe TRBD1 (6 bases). CDR1 is SGHKS and CDR2 is YYEKEE in the germline V gene (reference sequence). The ends were cut back, 0 bases at V and 4 bases at J, with 11 bases in the middle. There are 16 residues in the CDR3. The CDR3 DNA is TGTGCCAGCAGCTTGGTGGGGGCGCATTATAATTCACCCCTCCACTTT. Translated, it gives CASSLVGAHYNSPLHF.

The J gene is TRBJ1-5, the V gene TRBV27, with a tentative D call TRBD1 (6 bases). The CDR3 covers 18 residues. V shed 5 bases and J shed 8 bases, with 28 bases lying between them. Germline values: CDR1 MNHEY, CDR2 SMNVEV (reference sequence). CDR3 sequence: CASSPLHYRTAGYKPQHF. The CDR3 DNA sequence: TGTGCCAGCAGTCCGCTACACTATCGGACAGCTGGTTATAAGCCCCAGCATTTT.